The rows below give T cell receptor beta chains drawn from one sample of a study of T cell responses to AZD1222 COVID-19 vaccine. Profiling relied on immunoSEQ multiplex PCR, and the TCRdb table lists in-frame clones only, not all of them. The sample contains roughly 120,000 clones, about 89% of which appear only once. Sequenced here: peripheral blood, sampled on day 0 of AZD1222 vaccination. These receptors all come from an adult in good health. CDR3s include the opening cysteine and the closing phenylalanine or tryptophan. The order of the fields is J gene, V gene, clone size, D gene, CDR3 protein, CDR3 DNA. The D gene is left open where the match is weak. Clone size is not always given. Where it is, it says once, few, many or a class for expanded clones.

J: TRBJ1-6; V: TRBV16; size: .; D: .; CDR3: CASSHPTTDNSPLHF; DNA: TGTGCCAGCAGCCACCCAACGACAGATAATTCACCCCTCCACTTT
J: TRBJ1-4; V: TRBV14; size: few; D: .; CDR3: CASSPYRVTNEKLFF; DNA: TGTGCCAGCAGCCCCTACAGGGTTACTAATGAAAAACTGTTTTTT
J: TRBJ2-3; V: TRBV9; size: .; D: .; CDR3: CASSSGSTDTQYF; DNA: TGTGCCAGCAGCTCTGGTAGCACAGATACGCAGTATTTT
J: TRBJ1-4; V: TRBV7-2; size: .; D: .; CDR3: CASSLVWTDNEKLFF; DNA: TGTGCCAGCAGCTTAGTTTGGACAGATAATGAAAAACTGTTTTTT
J: TRBJ1-2; V: TRBV27; size: .; D: TRBD1; CDR3: CASSLSGQDYSPLYGYTF; DNA: TGTGCCAGCAGTTTATCGGGACAGGACTACTCCCCTCTCTATGGCTACACCTTC
J: TRBJ1-4; V: TRBV12-3/TRBV12-4; size: once; D: .; CDR3: CASSFGGVGKLFF; DNA: TGTGCCAGCAGTTTCGGTGGTGTCGGGAAACTGTTTTTT
J: TRBJ2-1; V: TRBV11-2; size: .; D: .; CDR3: CASSLWLGNEQFF; DNA: TGTGCCAGCAGCTTATGGCTAGGCAATGAGCAGTTCTTC
J: TRBJ2-7; V: TRBV5-6; size: once; D: TRBD2; CDR3: CASSGLAGGLDIDEQYF; DNA: TGTGCCAGCAGCGGGTTAGCGGGAGGCCTAGATATCGACGAGCAGTACTTC
J: TRBJ1-2; V: TRBV28; size: .; D: .; CDR3: CASRSGYGYTF; DNA: TGTGCCAGCAGGTCAGGCTATGGCTACACCTTC
J: TRBJ2-7; V: TRBV27; size: .; D: .; CDR3: CASKRLGNSYEQYF; DNA: TGTGCCAGCAAAAGGCTGGGGAACTCCTACGAGCAGTACTTC
J: TRBJ2-2; V: TRBV7-9; size: .; D: .; CDR3: CASSLFGGSNTGELFF; DNA: TGTGCCAGCAGCTTATTTGGGGGGTCGAACACCGGGGAGCTGTTTTTT
J: TRBJ2-1; V: TRBV6-6; size: .; D: .; CDR3: CATAPRSTYDNEQFF; DNA: TGTGCCACCGCCCCACGCTCGACTTATGACAATGAGCAGTTCTTC
J: TRBJ1-5; V: TRBV6-1; size: .; D: .; CDR3: CASRKDSSGNQPQHF; DNA: TGTGCCAGCCGTAAGGACAGTAGCGGCAATCAGCCCCAGCATTTT
J: TRBJ2-2; V: TRBV7-8; size: .; D: .; CDR3: CASSWEREGELFF; DNA: TGTGCCAGCAGCTGGGAGAGGGAGGGGGAGCTGTTTTTT
J: TRBJ2-2; V: TRBV6-5; size: .; D: TRBD1; CDR3: CASSYSTGWDTGELFF; DNA: TGTGCCAGCAGTTACTCGACAGGGTGGGACACCGGGGAGCTGTTTTTT
J: TRBJ2-5; V: TRBV7-9; size: .; D: TRBD2; CDR3: CASSLAGGEETQYF; DNA: TGTGCCAGCAGCTTAGCGGGAGGGGAAGAGACCCAGTACTTC
J: TRBJ2-3; V: TRBV5-1; size: once; D: .; CDR3: CASSGTSRDTQYF; DNA: TGCGCCAGCAGCGGAACAAGCCGGGATACGCAGTATTTT
J: TRBJ1-1; V: TRBV28; size: .; D: .; CDR3: CASRIREGGAFF; DNA: TGTGCCAGCAGGATACGTGAGGGTGGGGCTTTCTTT
J: TRBJ2-2; V: TRBV2; size: .; D: .; CDR3: CASSELVSGELFF; DNA: TGTGCCAGCAGTGAATTGGTATCCGGGGAGCTGTTTTTT
J: TRBJ1-4; V: TRBV2; size: .; D: TRBD1; CDR3: CASSGTGGSEKLFF; DNA: TGTGCCAGCAGTGGAACAGGGGGCAGTGAAAAACTGTTTTTT
J: TRBJ1-4; V: TRBV6-5; size: .; D: .; CDR3: CASNQGFREKLFF; DNA: TGTGCCAGCAATCAGGGGTTTCGTGAAAAACTGTTTTTT
J: TRBJ2-3; V: TRBV7-3; size: .; D: TRBD2; CDR3: CASSSSGGSTDTQYF; DNA: TGTGCCAGCAGCTCTAGCGGGGGGTCCACAGATACGCAGTATTTT
J: TRBJ1-2; V: TRBV6-2/TRBV6-3; size: few; D: .; CDR3: CASSYSPAYGYTF; DNA: TGTGCCAGCAGTTACTCGCCGGCGTATGGCTACACCTTC
J: TRBJ2-3; V: TRBV24-1; size: .; D: .; CDR3: CATSDPRVTDTQYF; DNA: TGTGCCACCAGTGATCCCAGGGTAACAGATACGCAGTATTTT
J: TRBJ1-1; V: TRBV7-2; size: .; D: .; CDR3: CASSSRVEVVEAFF; DNA: TGTGCCAGCAGCTCAAGGGTTGAGGTAGTCGAAGCTTTCTTT
J: TRBJ1-1; V: TRBV30; size: .; D: .; CDR3: CAWSHRGGGTEAFF; DNA: TGTGCCTGGAGTCACCGAGGGGGGGGCACTGAAGCTTTCTTT
J: TRBJ1-4; V: TRBV12-3/TRBV12-4; size: .; D: .; CDR3: CASSPPGGKLFF; DNA: TGTGCCAGCAGCCCCCCGGGAGGAAAACTGTTTTTT
J: TRBJ2-3; V: TRBV23-1; size: .; D: .; CDR3: CASSQSLTGGRPTSTQYF; DNA: TGCGCCAGCAGTCAATCTTTAACGGGGGGCCGCCCCACGAGTACGCAGTATTTT
J: TRBJ2-3; V: TRBV18; size: .; D: .; CDR3: CASSPLVSPRLGTDTQYF; DNA: TGTGCCAGCTCACCACTTGTGAGCCCCAGACTAGGAACAGATACGCAGTATTTT
J: TRBJ2-4; V: TRBV18; size: few; D: .; CDR3: CASSPVSLGGNIQYF; DNA: TGTGCCAGCTCACCGGTTTCGCTGGGGGGAAACATTCAGTACTTC
J: TRBJ2-7; V: TRBV24-1; size: .; D: .; CDR3: CATSDPDGGLAYEQYF; DNA: TGTGCCACCAGTGACCCGGACGGGGGGCTCGCCTACGAGCAGTACTTC
J: TRBJ2-7; V: TRBV19; size: once; D: TRBD2; CDR3: CASMEGLAGGPGPEQYF; DNA: TGTGCCAGTATGGAGGGACTAGCGGGAGGGCCCGGGCCCGAGCAGTACTTC
J: TRBJ1-2; V: TRBV5-4; size: .; D: .; CDR3: CASSPDPVYGYTF; DNA: TGTGCCAGCAGCCCGGACCCTGTCTATGGCTACACCTTC
J: TRBJ1-6; V: TRBV15; size: once; D: TRBD1; CDR3: CATSARGNSPLHF; DNA: TGTGCCACCAGCGCCAGGGGGAATTCACCCCTCCACTTT
J: TRBJ2-3; V: TRBV5-1; size: .; D: .; CDR3: CASSFIPGTDTQYF; DNA: TGCGCCAGCAGCTTCATACCGGGCACAGATACGCAGTATTTT
J: TRBJ2-4; V: TRBV7-9; size: .; D: .; CDR3: CASSPGPPHGNIQYF; DNA: TGTGCCAGCAGCCCGGGACCCCCCCACGGAAACATTCAGTACTTC
J: TRBJ2-1; V: TRBV7-7; size: .; D: TRBD2; CDR3: CASSSLAGDRSGQFF; DNA: TGTGCCAGCAGTTCGCTAGCGGGAGACCGTTCCGGGCAGTTCTTC
J: TRBJ2-5; V: TRBV5-1; size: .; D: TRBD1; CDR3: CASSLGDRDQETQYF; DNA: TGCGCCAGCAGCTTAGGGGACAGGGACCAAGAGACCCAGTACTTC
J: TRBJ1-4; V: TRBV4-2; size: once; D: .; CDR3: CASSQDRAGGTNEKLFF; DNA: TGTGCCAGCAGCCAAGACCGGGCCGGGGGGACTAATGAAAAACTGTTTTTT
J: TRBJ1-4; V: TRBV5-1; size: once; D: .; CDR3: CASSLLENEKLFF; DNA: TGCGCCAGCAGCTTGCTGGAGAATGAAAAACTGTTTTTT
J: TRBJ1-6; V: TRBV30; size: .; D: TRBD1; CDR3: CAWSAPGGSPLHF; DNA: TGTGCCTGGAGCGCCCCAGGGGGTTCACCCCTCCACTTT
J: TRBJ2-6; V: TRBV2; size: .; D: .; CDR3: CASSDGLDSGANVLTF; DNA: TGTGCCAGCAGTGATGGGTTGGACTCTGGGGCCAACGTCCTGACTTTC
J: TRBJ1-5; V: TRBV2; size: .; D: TRBD1; CDR3: CASVQAGGDQPQHF; DNA: TGTGCCAGCGTTCAGGCAGGGGGCGATCAGCCCCAGCATTTT
J: TRBJ2-7; V: TRBV6-5; size: few; D: .; CDR3: CASSWTDNYEQYF; DNA: TGTGCCAGCAGCTGGACGGACAACTACGAGCAGTACTTC
J: TRBJ1-5; V: TRBV6-2/TRBV6-3; size: .; D: .; CDR3: CASSWALNQPQHF; DNA: TGTGCCAGCAGTTGGGCCCTTAATCAGCCCCAGCATTTT
J: TRBJ2-3; V: TRBV28; size: once; D: TRBD2; CDR3: CATRLAPAVDTQYF; DNA: TGTGCCACTAGACTAGCCCCAGCGGTCGATACGCAGTATTTT